Presented here are 26 T cell receptor beta chains from one specimen sequenced in a study of shared clonotypes between healthy human individuals. Clones were read by immunoSEQ multiplex PCR, and TCRdb kept only the in-frame ones, dropping some. The repertoire has about 700,000 clones, about 74% of them found once; the top ten carry 1.5% to 2%. Input material: memory CD4+ T cells sorted from blood. Subset given: CD45RA-negative fraction. All receptors come from a woman aged 25 to 45 in good health.

This clone was seen just once. V gene TRBV6-1 combines with J gene TRBJ2-7; TRBD1 matches 7 bases. There are 12 residues in the CDR3. Germline CDR1 reads MNHNS; CDR2 reads SASEGT. J lost 2 bases, V lost 6 bases, and 1 base had no gene match. The CDR3 sequence: CASSQGAYEQYF. The CDR3 DNA follows: TGTGCCAGCAGCCAGGGGGCCTACGAGCAGTACTTC.

The J gene is TRBJ1-1, the V gene TRBV7-2; D possibly corresponds to TRBD1 (6 bases). The germline gives CDR1 SGHTA, CDR2 FQGNSA. The CDR3 sequence is 14 residues long. The V and J ends lost 4 bases and 5 bases respectively, with 14 bases between them. CDR3: CASSSPRGSTEAFF. The CDR3, as DNA: TGTGCCAGCAGCTCACCCAGGGGCAGTACTGAAGCTTTCTTT.

This rearrangement joins TRBV6-5 to TRBJ2-2, with a weak D call TRBD2 (5 bases). V was cut by 2 bases and J by 0 bases, with 10 bases left in between. The CDR3 consists of 16 residues. The germline gives CDR1 MNHEY, CDR2 SVGAGI. In nucleotides, the CDR3 is TGTGCCAGCAGTTACAATGGAGGAGCGAACACCGGGGAGCTGTTTTTT. It specifies CASSYNGGANTGELFF.

The chain couples TRBV5-6 to TRBJ2-1; TRBD2 aligns across 11 bases. Germline V gives CDR1 SGHDT, CDR2 YYEEEE. V lost 4 bases and J lost 8; bases outside the gene matches: 8. CDR3 length: 15 residues. The CDR3 nucleotides are TGTGCCAGCAGCACTACTAGCGGGAGCATCGATGAGCAGTTCTTC. Translated, it gives CASSTTSGSIDEQFF.

This chain joins TRBV6-5 and TRBJ2-1; D call uncertain. V lost 2 bases to trimming and J lost 0 bases, with 11 bases between them. Germline V gene sequence: CDR1 MNHEY, CDR2 SVGAGI. The CDR3 is 16 amino acids. The CDR3 spells CASSYAARASYNEQFF. The CDR3, as DNA: TGTGCCAGCAGTTACGCAGCTCGCGCCTCCTACAATGAGCAGTTCTTC.

The rearrangement uses TRBV2 and TRBJ1-6; D ambiguous. CDR3 size: 13 residues. The V end lost 6 bases, the J end lost 8 bases, and 11 bases lay between the germline ends. Germline-derived CDR1 and CDR2 are SNHLY and FYNNEI. The CDR3 region is CASRLVRDSPLHF. CDR3 bases: TGTGCCAGCAGACTTGTCCGGGATTCACCCCTCCACTTT.

V and J are TRBV19 and TRBJ1-5, with D maybe TRBD1 (6 bases). Germline loops: CDR1 LNHDA, CDR2 SQIVND (reference sequence). The germline V and J ends were trimmed by 6 bases and 5 bases, with 20 bases remaining between them. The CDR3 spans 16 residues. DNA for the CDR3: TGTGCCAGTAGAACCATCGTAAGGGGGGAGCATCAGCCCCAGCATTTT. Protein: CASRTIVRGEHQPQHF.

The J gene is TRBJ1-1, the V gene TRBV6-5; D is possibly TRBD1 (6 bases). Germline V gene sequence: CDR1 MNHEY, CDR2 SVGAGI. The CDR3 is made up of 13 amino acids. V was clipped by 6 bases and J by 1 base, with 9 bases between them. The CDR3: CASRYRENTEAFF. CDR3 nucleotides: TGTGCCAGCAGGTACAGGGAGAACACTGAAGCTTTCTTT.

The gene calls are TRBV11-2 and TRBJ2-6; D remains unclear. V dropped 0 bases and J dropped 0 bases, with 6 bases sitting between them. The CDR3 totals 16 residues. Germline V gene lookup returns CDR1 SGHAT and CDR2 FQNNGV. Here the CDR3 reads CASSLEAASGANVLTF. As DNA, the CDR3 is TGTGCCAGCAGCTTAGAGGCGGCCTCTGGGGCCAACGTCCTGACTTTC.

The V gene is TRBV2, the J gene TRBJ2-3, with a tentative D call TRBD2 (6 bases). V was cut by 10 bases and J by 5 bases, with 28 bases left in between. Per the germline V gene, CDR1 is SNHLY and CDR2 is FYNNEI. This CDR3 has 17 residues. For the CDR3, the DNA is TGTGCCACCTTACCGCTTGTCCGGGACTCGCACCGAGATACGCAGTATTTT. It is translated as CATLPLVRDSHRDTQYF. Supplemented by reference TRBV2 and TRBJ2-3, the full variable domain reads EPEVTQTPSHQVTQMGQEVILRCVPISNHLYFYWYRQILGQKVEFLVSFYNNEISEKSEIFDDQFSVERPDGSNFTLKIRSTKLEDSAMYFCATLPLVRDSHRDTQYFGPGTRLTVL.

The chain's CDR3 is CASTGGARSYGYTF. DNA of the CDR3: TGTGCCAGCACCGGGGGGGCGCGGAGCTATGGCTACACCTTC. The V and J genes are TRBV5-6 and TRBJ1-2; weak D call: TRBD1 (6 bases). The germline V gene has CDR1 SGHDT and CDR2 YYEEEE. Trimming pared 6 bases from V and 4 bases from J, leaving 16 bases between. This CDR3 has 14 residues.

This chain joins TRBV6-6 and TRBJ1-3; 7 positions agree with TRBD1. This CDR3 region has 16 residues. The V and J ends lost 6 bases and 0 bases, in that order; junction bases with no gene match: 8. Germline V gives CDR1 MNHNY, CDR2 SVGAGI (reference sequence). CDR3 loop: CASSYPTGLSGNTIYF. The CDR3 bases are TGTGCCAGCAGCTACCCGACAGGGCTCTCTGGAAACACCATATATTTT.

The J gene is TRBJ1-2, the V gene TRBV28; 8 bases fit TRBD1. Germline-derived CDR1 and CDR2 are MDHEN and SYDVKM. V shed 7 bases, J shed 2 bases, and the junction held 6 bases outside the gene matches. The CDR3 covers 14 residues. CDR3 in DNA: TGTGCCAGCACAGGGACAGGTACCAACTATGGCTACACCTTC. This sequence encodes CASTGTGTNYGYTF.

The rearrangement uses TRBV11-2 and TRBJ2-2; D unclear. Trimming pared 0 bases from V and 7 bases from J, leaving 12 bases between. The germline V gene has CDR1 SGHAT and CDR2 FQNNGV. The CDR3 runs to 15 residues. Written as DNA, the CDR3 is TGTGCCAGCAGCTTAGATGTTTGGGGTATCGGGGAGCTGTTTTTT. Translated, it gives CASSLDVWGIGELFF.

The chain employs TRBV5-1 and TRBJ2-5; no definite D call. The V end was cut by 1 base, the J end by 5 bases, with 12 bases between. The CDR3 has 14 residues. Per germline, CDR1 SGHRS and CDR2 YFSETQ. CDR3 DNA: TGCGCCAGCAGCTTGATAAGCGTAGGGGAGACCCAGTACTTC. Translated, it gives CASSLISVGETQYF.

In this sample, this clone turned up once. V usage is TRBV19 and J usage is TRBJ2-7; D perhaps matches TRBD2 (5 bases). The CDR3 spans 12 residues. From germline, CDR1 is LNHDA and CDR2 SQIVND (reference sequence). Trimming pared 5 bases from V and 6 bases from J, leaving 11 bases between. CDR3 residues: CASSLRGREQYF. Written as DNA, the CDR3 is TGTGCCAGTAGTCTAAGAGGGCGCGAGCAGTACTTC. Based on the CDR3 plus reference TRBV19 and TRBJ2-7, the full variable domain is DGGITQSPKYLFRKEGQNVTLSCEQNLNHDAMYWYRQDPGQGLRLIYYSQIVNDFQKGDIAEGYSVSREKKESFPLTVTSAQKNPTAFYLCASSLRGREQYFGPGTRLTVT.

This clone showed up just once. The same CDR3 is also encoded by other DNA sequences in this sample. The chain uses TRBV18 and TRBJ2-7; D is unclear. Germline-derived CDR1 and CDR2 are KGHSH and LQKENI. With 4 bases removed from V and 4 bases from J, the gap between germline ends came to 5 bases. This CDR3 has 11 amino acids. CDR3 bases: TGTGCCAGCTCACAAGAATACGAGCAGTACTTC. It translates to CASSQEYEQYF. Based on the CDR3 plus reference TRBV18 and TRBJ2-7, the full variable domain is NAGVMQNPRHLVRRRGQEARLRCSPMKGHSHVYWYRQLPEEGLKFMVYLQKENIIDESGMPKERFSAEFPKEGPSILRIQQVVRGDSAAYFCASSQEYEQYFGPGTRLTVT.

This chain joins TRBV21-1 and TRBJ2-1; TRBD2, the table's D call, lacks a check against the DNA. TRBV21-1 is assigned pseudogene status. The CDR3 runs 16 residues. In nucleotides, the CDR3 is TGTGCCAGCAGTCCCGTCTGGGGGGAGGACTACAATGAGCAGTTCTTC. It encodes CASSPVWGEDYNEQFF.

The V gene is TRBV2, the J gene TRBJ1-1; a weak D match, TRBD1 (5 bases). Germline V gene data show CDR1 as SNHLY and CDR2 as FYNNEI. This CDR3 contains 12 residues. V was trimmed by 7 bases and J by 12 bases, leaving 18 bases between them. The CDR3 sequence: CASTVEGRITFF. CDR3 nucleotides: TGTGCCAGCACCGTCGAGGGGAGGATCACTTTCTTT.

The J gene is TRBJ2-5, the V gene TRBV5-1, with a tentative D call TRBD1 (6 bases). Trimming left V 4 bases short and J 1 base short, with 17 bases between. This CDR3 contains 16 residues. CDR1 and CDR2 (germline): SGHRS, YFSETQ. CDR3 amino acids: CASSLGTGTTQETQYF. The CDR3 bases are TGCGCCAGCAGCCTCGGAACCGGGACAACCCAAGAGACCCAGTACTTC.

The chain combines TRBV21-1 with TRBJ2-3; no check of the table's D call, TRBD2, against the DNA was made. TRBV21-1 is deemed a pseudogene. This CDR3 comprises 16 residues. For the CDR3, the DNA is TGTGCCAGCAGCAAAGTGTCCGGGAGAGGCACAGATACGCAGTATTTT. Translated: CASSKVSGRGTDTQYF.

The chain uses TRBV5-1 and TRBJ1-2, with a tentative D call TRBD1 (6 bases). Germline CDR1 SGHRS, CDR2 YFSETQ. V shed 3 bases and J shed 4 bases, with 16 bases lying between them. This CDR3 contains 15 residues. CDR3 sequence reads: CASSWAGDNSYGYTF. CDR3 DNA: TGCGCCAGCAGCTGGGCAGGGGACAACTCCTATGGCTACACCTTC. Full variable domain (remainder filled in from reference TRBV5-1 and TRBJ1-2): KAGVTQTPRYLIKTRGQQVTLSCSPISGHRSVSWYQQTPGQGLQFLFEYFSETQRNKGNFPGRFSGRQFSNSRSEMNVSTLELGDSALYLCASSWAGDNSYGYTFGSGTRLTVV.

V usage is TRBV28 and J usage is TRBJ2-3; TRBD2 matches at 11 bases. In germline, CDR1 is MDHEN, CDR2 SYDVKM. V lost 2 bases and J lost 4; bases outside the gene matches: 8. The CDR3 sequence is 17 residues long. DNA for the CDR3: TGTGCCAGCAGTTTAAATAGCGGGAGGGTCAGGCCAGATACGCAGTATTTT. The encoded protein is CASSLNSGRVRPDTQYF.

As for this clone: The identical CDR3 is also encoded by other nucleotide sequences in the sample. The rearrangement joins TRBV11-2 to TRBJ2-1; 7 bases are shared with TRBD2. The germline V gene has CDR1 SGHAT and CDR2 FQNNGV. V shed 3 bases and J 6 bases; nucleotides not matched to a gene: 2. This CDR3 is 13 amino acids long. The CDR3 nucleotides read TGTGCCAGCAGCTTGGGCGGGAGCAATGAGCAGTTCTTC. It yields the protein CASSLGGSNEQFF.

This sequence joins TRBV5-6 and TRBJ2-4; 7 positions match TRBD1. Germline V lookup: CDR1 SGHDT, CDR2 YYEEEE. This CDR3 region has 15 residues. The trim removed 4 bases at V and 8 bases at J, leaving 12 bases unmatched. The DNA of the CDR3 is TGTGCCAGCAGCACCGGACAGCTTCAGGGGGACATTCAGTACTTC. Protein product: CASSTGQLQGDIQYF.

This CDR3 is CASSLWPAGGLGETQYF. CDR3 sequence (DNA): TGTGCCAGCAGCTTATGGCCAGCGGGGGGGTTAGGAGAGACCCAGTACTTC. This chain connects TRBV7-2 to TRBJ2-5, with 10 bases fitting TRBD2. V lost 2 bases and J lost 4; bases outside the gene matches: 10. This CDR3 spans 17 amino acids. CDR1 is SGHTA and CDR2 is FQGNSA in the germline V gene.